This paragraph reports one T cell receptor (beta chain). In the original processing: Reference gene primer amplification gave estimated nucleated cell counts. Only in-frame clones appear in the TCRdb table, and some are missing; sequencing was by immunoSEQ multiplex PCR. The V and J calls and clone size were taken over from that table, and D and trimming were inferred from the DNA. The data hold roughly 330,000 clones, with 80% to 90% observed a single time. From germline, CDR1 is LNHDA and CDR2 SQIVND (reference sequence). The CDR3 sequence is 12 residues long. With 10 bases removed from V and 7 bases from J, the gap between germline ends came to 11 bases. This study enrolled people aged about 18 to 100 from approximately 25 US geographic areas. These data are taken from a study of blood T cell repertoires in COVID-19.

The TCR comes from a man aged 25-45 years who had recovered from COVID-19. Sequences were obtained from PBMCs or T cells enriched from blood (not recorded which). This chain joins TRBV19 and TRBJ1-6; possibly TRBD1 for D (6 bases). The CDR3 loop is CATNQGNSPLHF. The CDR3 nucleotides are TGTGCCACCAACCAGGGGAATTCACCCCTCCACTTT.